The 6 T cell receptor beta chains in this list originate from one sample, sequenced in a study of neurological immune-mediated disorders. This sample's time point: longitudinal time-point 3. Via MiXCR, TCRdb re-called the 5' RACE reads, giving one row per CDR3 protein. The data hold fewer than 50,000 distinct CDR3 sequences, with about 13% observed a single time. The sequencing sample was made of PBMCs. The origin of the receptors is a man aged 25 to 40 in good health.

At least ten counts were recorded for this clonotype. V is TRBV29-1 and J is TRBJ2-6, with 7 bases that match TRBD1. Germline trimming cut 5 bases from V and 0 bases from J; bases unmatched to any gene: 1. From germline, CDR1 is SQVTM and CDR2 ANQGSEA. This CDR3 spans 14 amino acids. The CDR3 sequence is CSVSGGSGANVLTF. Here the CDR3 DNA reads TGCAGCGTTTCAGGGGGCTCTGGGGCCAACGTCCTGACTTTC. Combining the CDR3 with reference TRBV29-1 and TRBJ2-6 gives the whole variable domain SAVISQKPSRDICQRGTSLTIQCQVDSQVTMMFWYRQQPGQSLTLIATANQGSEATYESGFVIDKFPISRPNLTFSTLTVSNMSPEDSSIYLCSVSGGSGANVLTFGAGSRLTVL.

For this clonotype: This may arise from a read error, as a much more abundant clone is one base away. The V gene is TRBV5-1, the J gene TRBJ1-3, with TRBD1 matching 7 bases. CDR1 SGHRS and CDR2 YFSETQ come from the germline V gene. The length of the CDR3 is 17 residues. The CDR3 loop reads CSSTADRVGDSGNTIYF. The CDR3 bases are TGCTCCAGCACAGCCGACAGGGTGGGGGACTCTGGAAACACCATATATTTT.

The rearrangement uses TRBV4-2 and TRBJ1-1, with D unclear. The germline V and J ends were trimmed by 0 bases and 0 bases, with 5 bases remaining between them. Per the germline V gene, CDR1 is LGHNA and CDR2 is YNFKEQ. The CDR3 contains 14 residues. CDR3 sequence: CASSQDWVNTEAFF. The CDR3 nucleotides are TGTGCCAGCAGCCAAGATTGGGTGAACACTGAAGCTTTCTTT.

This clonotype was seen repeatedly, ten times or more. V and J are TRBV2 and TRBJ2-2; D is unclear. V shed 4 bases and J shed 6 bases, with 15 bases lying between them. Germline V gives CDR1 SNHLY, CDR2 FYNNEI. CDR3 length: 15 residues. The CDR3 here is CASSADPVKAGELFF. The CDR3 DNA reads TGTGCCAGCAGTGCCGATCCAGTCAAGGCCGGGGAGCTGTTTTTT.

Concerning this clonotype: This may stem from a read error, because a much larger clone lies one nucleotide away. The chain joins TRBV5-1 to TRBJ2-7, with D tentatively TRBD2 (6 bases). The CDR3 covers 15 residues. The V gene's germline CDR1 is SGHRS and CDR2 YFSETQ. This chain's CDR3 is CASSLSSGKNYEKYF. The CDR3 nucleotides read TGCGCCAGCAGCTTGAGTAGCGGCAAGAACTACGAGAAGTACTTC. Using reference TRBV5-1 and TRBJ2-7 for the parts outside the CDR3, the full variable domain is KAGVTQTPRYLIKTRGQQVTLSCSPISGHRSVSWYQQTPGQGLQFLFEYFSETQRNKGNFPGRFSGRQFSNSRSEMNVSTLELGDSALYLCASSLSSGKNYEKYFGPGTRLTVT.

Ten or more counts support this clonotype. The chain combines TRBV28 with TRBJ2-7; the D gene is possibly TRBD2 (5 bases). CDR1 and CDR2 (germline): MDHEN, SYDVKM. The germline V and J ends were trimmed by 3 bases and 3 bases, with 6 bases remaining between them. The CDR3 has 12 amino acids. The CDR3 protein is CASSFEGYEQYF. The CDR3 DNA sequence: TGTGCCAGCAGTTTCGAGGGCTACGAGCAGTACTTC. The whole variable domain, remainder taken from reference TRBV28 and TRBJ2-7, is DVKVTQSSRYLVKRTGEKVFLECVQDMDHENMFWYRQDPGLGLRLIYFSYDVKMKEKGDIPEGYSVSREKKERFSLILESASTNQTSMYLCASSFEGYEQYFGPGTRLTVT.